This T cell receptor (beta chain) is drawn from a study of cytomegalovirus exposure and HLA in healthy donors. Across the study: Early on, a data release was issued that held 80 million or so unique TCRs from HLA-typed donors. Membership in the Caucasian-associated ancestry cluster was found for 65% to 85% of nearly 400 genotyped donors.

Of note for this clone: The antigen remains undetermined.

Nominally healthy donors provided the samples, though records likely missed some immune exposures. Trimming removed 4 bases from V and 6 bases from J, with 3 bases in between. CDR1 is SQVTM and CDR2 is ANQGSEA in the germline V gene. There are 10 residues in the CDR3. Whole-study results and caveats: CMV antigen specificity was confirmed in vitro for a few CMV-associated chains.

Both 60 Vbeta primers and 13 Jbeta primers went into the PCR. Measured with immunoSEQ multiplex PCR; TCRdb has only the in-frame clones, and not every one. The profile covers under 200,000 clones, with roughly 83% appearing a single time and roughly 1% taken by the ten largest. The sample comprised PBMCs. The rearrangement uses TRBV29-1 and TRBJ1-4; D not certain. This receptor was taken from a man aged 30 to 39 in good health and CMV-seronegative. The DNA of the CDR3 is TGCAGCGTTGGCGATGAAAAACTGTTTTTT. Translation gives CSVGDEKLFF.